This is a list of T cell receptor beta chains from one sample in a study of identical twins. MiXCR, run by TCRdb on the 5' RACE reads, gives a single entry per CDR3 protein. The profile shows approximately 240,000 distinct CDR3 sequences, 11% to 15% of them singletons. The specimen sequenced was memory (CD45RO+) T cells sorted from blood. The origin of the receptors is a woman younger than 35 in good health. CDR3s include the opening cysteine and the closing phenylalanine or tryptophan. Fields, in order: J gene, clone size, D gene, V gene, CDR3 protein, CDR3 DNA. The D gene is left open where the match is weak. Rows give clone size only sometimes, using once, few, many, or a class for an expanded clone.

j_call: TRBJ2-3; clone_size: -; d_call: -; v_call: TRBV2; cdr3_aa: CASSSGGLRTDTQYF; cdr3_nt: TGTGCCAGCAGTAGTGGGGGCCTTAGAACAGATACGCAGTATTTT
j_call: TRBJ2-7; clone_size: -; d_call: TRBD2; v_call: TRBV20-1; cdr3_aa: CSARFGGACEQYF; cdr3_nt: TGCAGTGCTAGATTCGGGGGGGCGTGCGAGCAGTACTTC
j_call: TRBJ1-1; clone_size: few; d_call: -; v_call: TRBV12-5; cdr3_aa: CASGLSRQVNTEAFF; cdr3_nt: TGTGCTAGTGGTTTGTCACGACAAGTGAACACTGAAGCTTTCTTT
j_call: TRBJ1-2; clone_size: many; d_call: TRBD1; v_call: TRBV3-1; cdr3_aa: CASSKGPAGGEYGYTF; cdr3_nt: TGTGCCAGCAGCAAAGGGCCGGCAGGGGGGGAGTATGGCTACACCTTC
j_call: TRBJ2-3; clone_size: few; d_call: TRBD1; v_call: TRBV7-9; cdr3_aa: CASSWSTGGGPDTQYF; cdr3_nt: TGTGCCAGCAGCTGGTCGACAGGGGGTGGTCCAGATACGCAGTATTTT
j_call: TRBJ2-5; clone_size: few; d_call: TRBD1; v_call: TRBV11-2; cdr3_aa: CASSLFIGQGGRETQYF; cdr3_nt: TGTGCCAGCAGCTTATTTATCGGACAGGGGGGTCGAGAGACCCAGTACTTC
j_call: TRBJ2-6; clone_size: -; d_call: TRBD2; v_call: TRBV5-1; cdr3_aa: CASSPIAGGPVGANVLTF; cdr3_nt: TGCGCCAGCAGCCCCATAGCGGGAGGGCCAGTCGGGGCCAACGTCCTGACTTTC
j_call: TRBJ2-5; clone_size: -; d_call: -; v_call: TRBV5-1; cdr3_aa: CASSFAPWETQYF; cdr3_nt: TGCGCCAGCAGCTTTGCCCCGTGGGAGACCCAGTACTTC
j_call: TRBJ1-2; clone_size: few; d_call: -; v_call: TRBV11-2; cdr3_aa: CASSQATYGYTF; cdr3_nt: TGTGCCAGCAGCCAGGCGACCTATGGCTACACCTTC
j_call: TRBJ2-1; clone_size: many; d_call: -; v_call: TRBV5-1; cdr3_aa: CASSFIPDYNEQFF; cdr3_nt: TGCGCCAGCAGCTTTATTCCAGACTACAATGAGCAGTTCTTC
j_call: TRBJ2-2; clone_size: -; d_call: TRBD2; v_call: TRBV30; cdr3_aa: CAWGREFTGELFF; cdr3_nt: TGTGCCTGGGGGAGGGAGTTCACCGGGGAGCTGTTTTTT
j_call: TRBJ1-3; clone_size: -; d_call: TRBD1; v_call: TRBV20-1; cdr3_aa: CSAPGQGGNTIYF; cdr3_nt: TGCAGTGCTCCGGGACAGGGTGGAAACACCATATATTTT
j_call: TRBJ1-1; clone_size: -; d_call: -; v_call: TRBV7-9; cdr3_aa: CASSAMNTEAFF; cdr3_nt: TGTGCCAGCAGTGCGATGAACACTGAAGCTTTCTTT
j_call: TRBJ2-2; clone_size: few; d_call: -; v_call: TRBV14; cdr3_aa: CASSRTRWYTGELFF; cdr3_nt: TGTGCCAGCAGCCGAACCCGGTGGTACACCGGGGAGCTGTTTTTT
j_call: TRBJ2-1; clone_size: -; d_call: -; v_call: TRBV12-3/TRBV12-4; cdr3_aa: CASRLSGRVGEQFF; cdr3_nt: TGTGCCAGCAGACTAAGCGGCAGGGTTGGTGAGCAGTTCTTC
j_call: TRBJ1-3; clone_size: -; d_call: -; v_call: TRBV20-1; cdr3_aa: CSASGGAGNTIYF; cdr3_nt: TGCAGTGCTAGCGGGGGGGCTGGAAACACCATATATTTT
j_call: TRBJ1-1; clone_size: -; d_call: -; v_call: TRBV20-1; cdr3_aa: CSARERVGRYNEAFF; cdr3_nt: TGCAGTGCTAGAGAAAGGGTTGGAAGGTACAATGAAGCTTTCTTT
j_call: TRBJ2-3; clone_size: few; d_call: TRBD2; v_call: TRBV29-1; cdr3_aa: CSVRGLAGGTDTQYF; cdr3_nt: TGCAGCGTTCGGGGACTAGCGGGGGGCACAGATACGCAGTATTTT
j_call: TRBJ1-4; clone_size: few; d_call: -; v_call: TRBV5-1; cdr3_aa: CASSQGRTEPSEKLFF; cdr3_nt: TGCGCCAGCAGCCAGGGACGGACCGAACCAAGTGAAAAACTGTTTTTT
j_call: TRBJ2-3; clone_size: -; d_call: TRBD2; v_call: TRBV20-1; cdr3_aa: CSARERAGGEGTQYF; cdr3_nt: TGCAGTGCTAGAGAGAGAGCGGGGGGGGAGGGCACGCAGTATTTT
j_call: TRBJ1-2; clone_size: -; d_call: -; v_call: TRBV2; cdr3_aa: CASSAGTPNRGYTF; cdr3_nt: TGTGCCAGCAGCGCCGGGACGCCGAATAGGGGCTACACCTTC
j_call: TRBJ1-2; clone_size: -; d_call: -; v_call: TRBV10-3; cdr3_aa: CAIMGNSNYGYTF; cdr3_nt: TGTGCCATCATGGGGAACAGCAACTATGGCTACACCTTC
j_call: TRBJ2-1; clone_size: many; d_call: -; v_call: TRBV13; cdr3_aa: CASSFTNSGEQFF; cdr3_nt: TGTGCCAGCAGCTTTACCAATAGCGGCGAGCAGTTCTTC
j_call: TRBJ2-7; clone_size: many; d_call: -; v_call: TRBV5-1; cdr3_aa: CASSLFSGVSGTSYEQYF; cdr3_nt: TGCGCCAGCAGCTTGTTCTCCGGGGTTTCGGGGACCTCCTACGAGCAGTACTTC
j_call: TRBJ2-2; clone_size: -; d_call: TRBD2; v_call: TRBV5-1; cdr3_aa: CASSLAYAGDTGELFF; cdr3_nt: TGCGCCAGCAGCTTGGCTTATGCGGGGGACACCGGGGAGCTGTTTTTT
j_call: TRBJ2-5; clone_size: few; d_call: -; v_call: TRBV10-3; cdr3_aa: CAIRGQETQYF; cdr3_nt: TGTGCCATCAGGGGGCAAGAGACCCAGTACTTC
j_call: TRBJ2-1; clone_size: many; d_call: -; v_call: TRBV7-9; cdr3_aa: CASSLERDKFF; cdr3_nt: TGTGCCAGCAGCTTGGAAAGGGACAAGTTCTTC
j_call: TRBJ2-5; clone_size: many; d_call: -; v_call: TRBV12-3/TRBV12-4; cdr3_aa: CASSVKHETQYF; cdr3_nt: TGTGCCAGCTCCGTAAAGCATGAGACCCAGTACTTC
j_call: TRBJ2-7; clone_size: -; d_call: -; v_call: TRBV7-9; cdr3_aa: CASSLAAGGEQYF; cdr3_nt: TGTGCCAGCAGCCTCGCAGCCGGCGGCGAGCAGTACTTC
j_call: TRBJ1-4; clone_size: -; d_call: -; v_call: TRBV20-1; cdr3_aa: CSARDFRDDEKLFF; cdr3_nt: TGCAGTGCTAGAGATTTCAGGGACGATGAAAAACTGTTTTTT
j_call: TRBJ2-7; clone_size: -; d_call: TRBD2; v_call: TRBV7-2; cdr3_aa: CASSLDLAGGREQYF; cdr3_nt: TGTGCCAGCAGCTTAGATTTAGCGGGAGGCCGCGAGCAGTACTTC